The 29 T cell receptor beta chains below were found in one sample sequenced in a study of T cell clonality in common variable immunodeficiency. Clones were read by immunoSEQ multiplex PCR, and TCRdb kept only the in-frame ones, dropping some. The profile covers about 64,000 clones, none occurring a single time. Specimen: peripheral blood mononuclear cells. Receptors were obtained from a person aged 18-70 years in good health.

The table lists this clone with many counts. The CDR3 end lies 3 residues beyond the end of the read and is filled in from the germline J gene. V gene TRBV12-5 combines with J gene TRBJ2-1; 7 positions match TRBD2. The V gene's germline CDR1 is LGHNT and CDR2 FRNRAP. The CDR3 sequence is 17 residues long. The V and J ends lost 2 bases and 2 bases, in that order; junction bases with no gene match: 9. CDR3 in amino acids: CASGLPDSGAPYNEQFF. CDR3 DNA (partial): TGTGCTAGTGGTTTGCCCGACAGCGGGGCTCCCTACAATGAG.

This clone was observed at least ten times. The sequenced fragment ends 3 residues before the CDR3 boundary, so the rest is inferred from the germline J gene. The rearrangement uses TRBV10-3 and TRBJ2-1; a possible D gene is TRBD2 (6 bases). Germline V gene data show CDR1 as ENHRY and CDR2 as SYGVKD. The CDR3 covers 14 residues. V was shortened by 3 bases and J by 2 bases, with 8 bases between the two germline ends. The covered CDR3 bases are TGTGCCATCAGTGAAGCGGGCCCCTACAATGAG. This encodes CAISEAGPYNE. Given in full, the CDR3 is CAISEAGPYNEQFF.

This clone appeared many times. The DNA ends 3 residues before the CDR3 does, and the rest of the CDR3 is filled in from the germline J gene. The chain recombines TRBV4-1 with TRBJ2-7; D is unresolved. V was cut by 1 base and J by 5 bases, with 6 bases left in between. The V gene's germline CDR1 is MGHRA and CDR2 YSYEKL. The CDR3 is 12 residues long. This chain's CDR3 is CASSQAKDEQYF. The part of the CDR3 DNA that was read is TGCGCCAGCAGCCAAGCGAAGGACGAG.

This clone was seen many times. From the germline J gene comes the end of the CDR3, since the read stops 3 residues before it. V gene TRBV2 combines with J gene TRBJ1-1; D is undetermined. The germline V and J ends were trimmed by 6 bases and 1 base, with 12 bases remaining between them. Germline CDR1 is SNHLY and CDR2 is FYNNEI. This CDR3 region has 14 residues. The DNA read from the CDR3 is TGTGCCAGCAGCTCGGAGGGTGCGAACACTGAA. Its translation: CASSSEGANTE. The full CDR3 reads CASSSEGANTEAFF.

Many counts were recorded for this clone. Read sequence stops 3 residues before the CDR3 end, and the germline J gene provides the missing end. V usage is TRBV5-4 and J usage is TRBJ1-1; TRBD1 is a possible D gene (5 bases). The CDR3 covers 13 residues. Trimming pared 2 bases from V and 1 base from J, leaving 6 bases between. Per the germline V gene, CDR1 is SGHNT and CDR2 is YYREEE (reference sequence). Here the CDR3 reads CASSFTGNTEAFF. The DNA read from the CDR3 is TGTGCCAGCAGCTTTACAGGGAACACTGAA.

This clone occurred many times. The read falls 3 residues short of the CDR3 end, and the missing part is taken from the germline J gene. The chain carries TRBV4-1 and TRBJ2-2; TRBD2 matches 9 bases. CDR3 length equals 16 residues. The J segment lost 7 bases and the V segment lost 0 bases, leaving 6 bases of the junction unmatched. Germline V gene sequence: CDR1 MGHRA, CDR2 YSYEKL. The DNA read from the CDR3 is TGCGCCAGCAGCCAAGAGGTAGCGGGAGTTGTCGGGGAG. Translating gives CASSQEVAGVVGE. The CDR3 in full is CASSQEVAGVVGELFF.

The sample holds many counts of this clone. The read terminates 3 residues before the CDR3 end, so the remaining end is supplied by the germline J gene. V gene TRBV5-1 combines with J gene TRBJ2-5; TRBD2 matches at 10 bases. The germline gives CDR1 SGHRS, CDR2 YFSETQ. J gave up 5 bases and V 0 bases, and 4 bases lay outside the gene matches. CDR3 length equals 15 residues. The CDR3 region is CASSLVPSGSETQYF. CDR3 DNA (partial): TGCGCCAGCAGCTTGGTGCCTAGCGGGAGCGAGACC. Full variable domain (remainder filled in from reference TRBV5-1 and TRBJ2-5): KAGVTQTPRYLIKTRGQQVTLSCSPISGHRSVSWYQQTPGQGLQFLFEYFSETQRNKGNFPGRFSGRQFSNSRSEMNVSTLELGDSALYLCASSLVPSGSETQYFGPGTRLLVL.

The table lists this clone with many counts. The read gets to within 3 residues of the CDR3 end, and the germline J gene fills in the rest. The J gene is TRBJ2-7, the V gene TRBV30; 9 bases are shared with TRBD1. Germline assignment: CDR1 GTSNPN and CDR2 SVGIG (reference sequence). The ends lost 2 bases at V and 6 bases at J; junction bases unmatched: 5. This CDR3 has 13 residues. CDR3 DNA (partial): TGTGCCTGGAGTACAGGGGGCATCGGCGAG. This translates into CAWSTGGIGE. The entire CDR3 reads CAWSTGGIGEQYF.

This clone occurred many times. This CDR3 reads CASSQPRQGLSSGVSTGELFF. The sequenced CDR3 bases are TGTGCCAGCAGCCAACCCCGACAGGGGTTATCTAGCGGGGTGTCCACCGGGGAG. The gene calls are TRBV4-2 and TRBJ2-2; D might be TRBD2 (9 bases). With the read ending 3 residues before the CDR3 end, the germline J gene is used to fill in that end. V gave up 2 bases and J gave up 4 bases, with 29 bases separating them. CDR3 size: 21 residues. The germline CDR1 and CDR2 sequences are LGHNA and YNFKEQ.

This clone was picked up many times. The sequenced fragment ends 3 residues before the CDR3 boundary, so the rest is inferred from the germline J gene. The chain combines TRBV10-1 with TRBJ2-1; 9 nucleotides line up with TRBD1. Germline-derived CDR1 and CDR2 are WNHNN and SYGVQD (reference sequence). V was clipped by 8 bases and J by 1 base; unmatched bases: 6. The CDR3 has 15 residues. CDR3 region: CASLDRGFSYNEQFF. The covered CDR3 bases are TGCGCCAGCCTGGACAGGGGCTTTTCCTACAATGAG.

This clone has ten or more counts. The CDR3 end falls 3 residues outside the read, so it is completed with the germline J gene. V gene TRBV13 combines with J gene TRBJ2-1, with 15 bases aligning to TRBD2. CDR3 length: 19 residues. CDR1 is PRHDT and CDR2 is FYEKMQ in the germline V gene (reference sequence). V shed 1 base, J shed 4 bases, and the junction held 8 bases outside the gene matches. The CDR3 protein is CASSLARTSGRARYNEQFF. CDR3 bases read: TGTGCCAGCAGCTTAGCACGGACTAGCGGGAGGGCCCGATACAATGAG. Full variable domain (rest looked up from reference TRBV13 and TRBJ2-1): AAGVIQSPRHLIKEKRETATLKCYPIPRHDTVYWYQQGPGQDPQFLISFYEKMQSDKGSIPDRFSAQQFSDYHSELNMSSLELGDSALYFCASSLARTSGRARYNEQFFGPGTRLTVL.

This clone was seen ten or more times. The read terminates 3 residues ahead of where the CDR3 ends, so the germline J gene completes it. The gene calls are TRBV7-3 and TRBJ1-5, with TRBD1 identical over 11 bases. The trim removed 4 bases at V and 3 bases at J, leaving 5 bases unmatched. This CDR3 spans 16 amino acids. Germline V gene sequence: CDR1 SGHTA, CDR2 FQGTGA. The sequenced part of the CDR3 DNA is TGTGCCAGCAGCTCGAGGACAGGGGGCATCAATCAGCCC. It yields the protein CASSSRTGGINQP. Given in full, the CDR3 is CASSSRTGGINQPQHF.

This clone was counted at least ten times. The read gets to within 3 residues of the CDR3 end, and the germline J gene fills in the rest. This chain connects TRBV2 to TRBJ1-2, with 10 bases lining up with TRBD1. J was trimmed by 4 bases and V by 5 bases; bases with no gene match: 7. The length of the CDR3 is 15 residues. Looked up from germline, CDR1 is SNHLY and CDR2 is FYNNEI. CDR3 DNA, as far as it was read: TGTGCCAGCAGTATACACCGGGACAGGGGCTATGGC. Its protein product is CASSIHRDRGYG. The entire CDR3 protein reads CASSIHRDRGYGYTF.

This clone has more than one count but fewer than ten. Sequencing ends 3 residues short of the CDR3 end; the germline J gene provides the rest. This sequence joins TRBV2 and TRBJ2-5; D is unresolved. Germline values: CDR1 SNHLY, CDR2 FYNNEI. The CDR3 extends over 11 amino acids. V shed 5 bases and J shed 5 bases, with 6 bases lying between them. The CDR3 DNA, read in part, is TGTGCCAGCAGTATAATTGAGACC. It yields the protein CASSIIET. The full-length CDR3 reads as CASSIIETQYF.

The sample holds many counts of this clone. The CDR3 end falls 3 residues outside the read, so it is completed with the germline J gene. This chain connects TRBV20-1 to TRBJ2-5; TRBD2 might be the D (8 bases). The CDR3 spans 16 residues. Deletions cut 5 bases from V and 0 bases from J, with 19 bases between. The germline V gene encodes CDR1 DFQATT and CDR2 SNEGSKA (reference sequence). Incomplete CDR3 DNA: TGCAGTGCTCAAAGGGGGCTACTAGCGGACCAAGAGACC. This codes for CSAQRGLLADQET. The full CDR3 protein reads CSAQRGLLADQETQYF.

In its sample, this clone was seen many times. From the germline J gene comes the end of the CDR3, since the read stops 3 residues before it. This chain connects TRBV12-3 or TRBV12-4 to TRBJ2-1; perhaps TRBD2 as D (5 bases). The CDR3 is 13 residues long. V gave up 3 bases and J gave up 7 bases, with 10 bases separating them. Incomplete CDR3 DNA: TGTGCCAGCAGTTTCGGGGTGCGGAATGAG. Protein: CASSFGVRNE. Given in full, the CDR3 is CASSFGVRNEQFF.

The sample holds many counts of this clone. The DNA read from the CDR3 is TGTGCCAGCAGCCAAGACGAGGACAGGCGCTCTTCCCACTCCTACGAG. This encodes CASSQDEDRRSSHSYE. Given in full, the CDR3 is CASSQDEDRRSSHSYEQYF. The genes are TRBV4-2 and TRBJ2-7; 7 bases are shared with TRBD1. The CDR3 is cut off 3 residues early in the read; its end comes from the germline J gene. The CDR3 covers 19 residues. CDR1 LGHNA and CDR2 YNFKEQ come from the germline V gene. V shed 0 bases and J 0 bases; nucleotides not matched to a gene: 14.

This clone was seen many times. Read sequence stops 3 residues before the CDR3 end, and the germline J gene provides the missing end. The rearrangement uses TRBV28 and TRBJ1-1; unclear D gene. The V and J ends lost 5 bases and 2 bases respectively, with 9 bases between them. Germline V gives CDR1 MDHEN, CDR2 SYDVKM. CDR3 size: 13 residues. CDR3 sequence: CASSGHDNTEAFF. The CDR3 DNA, read in part, is TGTGCCAGCAGTGGCCACGATAACACTGAA.

This clone was found many times. Read data end 3 residues before the CDR3 end; the end is taken from the germline J gene. V and J are TRBV5-1 and TRBJ2-5, with 10 positions matching TRBD2. Germline loops: CDR1 SGHRS, CDR2 YFSETQ. V was clipped by 6 bases and J by 3 bases; unmatched bases: 8. The CDR3 has 15 amino acids. This chain's CDR3 is CASTVGSGREETQYF. The part of the CDR3 DNA that was read is TGCGCCAGCACCGTGGGGAGCGGGAGGGAAGAGACC.

This clone came up many times. The read halts 3 residues ahead of the CDR3 end, with the missing end drawn from the germline J gene. The chain links TRBV7-3 to TRBJ2-1; 11 bases map to TRBD2. J was trimmed by 6 bases and V by 1 base; bases with no gene match: 8. The CDR3 consists of 17 residues. Germline V gene data show CDR1 as SGHTA and CDR2 as FQGTGA. This chain's CDR3 is CASSLNPYSGGVNEQFF. Incomplete CDR3 DNA: TGTGCCAGCAGCTTAAACCCTTATAGCGGGGGGGTCAATGAG.

This clone was counted many times. The read finishes 3 residues shy of the CDR3 end, and the germline J gene is used to complete it. The V call is TRBV10-3, the J call TRBJ1-5, with 7 bases matching TRBD1. Germline V lookup: CDR1 ENHRY, CDR2 SYGVKD. The J segment lost 6 bases and the V segment lost 3 bases, leaving 5 bases of the junction unmatched. The CDR3 covers 14 residues. Here the CDR3 reads CAISDTGEVQPQHF. The DNA read from the CDR3 is TGTGCCATCAGTGACACAGGGGAGGTTCAGCCC.

This clone was found many times. The CDR3 goes on 3 residues after the read ends, and that part is filled in from the germline J gene. The V and J genes are TRBV7-9 and TRBJ1-2; a possible D gene is TRBD1 (5 bases). V was pared by 6 bases and J by 2 bases, with 10 bases between. Germline loops: CDR1 SEHNR, CDR2 FQNEAQ (reference sequence). The CDR3 spans 13 residues. CDR3 DNA, as far as it was read: TGTGCCAGCAGACCGGGGGAAAACTATGGC. Residues: CASRPGENYG. The whole CDR3 reads CASRPGENYGYTF.

There are many counts of this clone. The CDR3 goes on 3 residues after the read ends, and that part is filled in from the germline J gene. The rearrangement uses TRBV12-3 or TRBV12-4 and TRBJ2-1, with 11 bases identical to TRBD2. The junction had 7 bases not matched to a gene; V was cut back by 6 bases and J by 3 bases. The CDR3 contains 16 residues. Partial CDR3 DNA: TGTGCCAGCAGCCCCTCCGGGACTAGCGGCTACAATGAG. This sequence encodes CASSPSGTSGYNE. The entire CDR3 sequence reads CASSPSGTSGYNEQFF.

At least ten counts were recorded for this clone. This chain's CDR3 is CASSGTAFTDTQYF. CDR3 bases read: TGTGCCAGTTCCGGGACAGCCTTCACAGATACG. The chain is built from TRBV6-2 or TRBV6-3 and TRBJ2-3; 7 bases line up with TRBD1. The read falls 3 residues short of the CDR3 end, and the missing part is taken from the germline J gene. V trimming: 9 bases; J trimming: 2 bases; junction bases outside the gene matches: 8. The CDR3 totals 14 residues. Per the germline V gene, CDR1 is MNHEY and CDR2 is SVGEGT.

This clone showed up many times. The CDR3 end falls 3 residues outside the read, so it is completed with the germline J gene. This chain connects TRBV7-3 to TRBJ1-1; the D gene is possibly TRBD1 (6 bases). Trimming took off 8 bases at V and 5 bases at J, with 12 bases between the two ends. Germline CDR1 reads SGHTA; CDR2 reads FQGTGA. The CDR3 contains 12 residues. This chain's CDR3 is CASGPTGTEAFF. The DNA read from the CDR3 is TGTGCCAGCGGCCCAACAGGGACTGAA. Full variable domain (remainder filled in from reference TRBV7-3 and TRBJ1-1): GAGVSQTPSNKVTEKGKYVELRCDPISGHTALYWYRQSLGQGPEFLIYFQGTGAADDSGLPNDRFFAVRPEGSVSTLKIQRTERGDSAVYLCASGPTGTEAFFGQGTRLTVV.

This clone came up many times. Read data end 3 residues before the CDR3 end; the end is taken from the germline J gene. The chain employs TRBV7-2 and TRBJ2-2; 10 bases match TRBD1. The CDR3 loop spans 14 amino acids. Germline-derived CDR1 and CDR2 are SGHTA and FQGNSA. The V gene end was trimmed by 5 bases and the J gene end by 8 bases; junction bases not matched to a gene: 5. The CDR3 bases that were read are TGTGCCAGCAGCCGACAGGGGGCTTTAGGGGAG. Protein sequence: CASSRQGALGE. The entire CDR3 protein reads CASSRQGALGELFF. The complete variable domain, with remaining parts taken from reference TRBV7-2 and TRBJ2-2, reads GAGVSQSPSNKVTEKGKDVELRCDPISGHTALYWYRQSLGQGLEFLIYFQGNSAPDKSGLPSDRFSAERTGGSVSTLTIQRTQQEDSAVYLCASSRQGALGELFFGEGSRLTVL.

At least ten counts were recorded for this clone. The CDR3 extends 3 residues past the end of the read, so its final part is completed from the germline J gene. This rearrangement joins TRBV20-1 to TRBJ1-1; the match to TRBD1 covers 7 bases. V lost 3 bases and J lost 3; bases outside the gene matches: 1. Germline CDR1 DFQATT, CDR2 SNEGSKA (reference sequence). The CDR3 totals 12 residues. CDR3 region: CSASTGDTEAFF. The CDR3 bases that were read are TGCAGTGCTAGCACAGGGGACACTGAA.

At least ten counts were recorded for this clone. The read stops 3 residues short of the end of the CDR3; the missing end is completed from the germline J gene. This chain connects TRBV19 to TRBJ2-7, with 8 bases identical to TRBD2. V lost 4 bases, J lost 2 bases, and 4 bases stayed unmatched. Per the germline V gene, CDR1 is LNHDA and CDR2 is SQIVND (reference sequence). The CDR3 contains 14 residues. The chain's CDR3 is CASSRGSGTYEQYF. CDR3 DNA (partial): TGTGCCAGTAGTAGAGGTAGCGGGACCTACGAG.

This clone was seen ten or more times. The CDR3 DNA, read in part, is TGCGCCAGCAGCTCCCGACTAGCGGGCTCCTACGAG. Residues: CASSSRLAGSYE. The entire CDR3 protein reads CASSSRLAGSYEQYF. The chain has TRBV5-1 and TRBJ2-7; 10 nucleotides line up with TRBD2. The read ends 3 residues before the CDR3 terminus; that terminus is restored from the germline J gene. The CDR3 length is 15 residues. With 3 bases clipped from V and 0 bases from J, the junction kept 3 bases outside the gene matches. CDR1 SGHRS and CDR2 YFSETQ come from the germline V gene.